The clone carrying this TCR beta chain was detected a few times. Antigen specificity is unknown. V was pared by 2 bases and J by 1 base, with 12 bases between. The CDR3 is 15 amino acids. Per the germline V gene, CDR1 is KGHSH and CDR2 is LQKENI. This entry is derived from a study of blood T cells in healthy people across ages. Overall study results and limits: Across the age range, TCR beta diversity per million T cells fell in a roughly linear way.

The use of a sample-barcoded 5' primer and a J-beta primer mix characterized a second PCR of roughly 6 to 11 cycles. TCRdb itself ran the 5' RACE reads through MiXCR, one entry per CDR3 protein. Of over a million distinct CDR3 sequences detected, 42% appear once; the ten largest clones hold 7.9%. Material: blood. The clonotype was recovered from a woman aged 18-29 years in good health. This chain joins TRBV18 and TRBJ2-7; no clear D gene. The CDR3 reads CASSPTTNRSYEQYF. CDR3 sequence (DNA): TGTGCCAGCTCACCAACCACGAACCGGTCCTACGAGCAGTACTTC.